This TCR beta chain was captured in a study of T cell repertoires in cytomegalovirus infection (dated by TCRdb to between 2018 and 2020). Study-wide context: Alongside well-studied HLA-B-restricted epitopes, the peptide stimulations were aimed at recently identified HLA-C-restricted CMV epitopes, whose presentation resists viral immunomodulation. Because public TCR beta signatures pointed to carriage of CMV infection together with the matching HLA type, the HLA type of each donor mattered for the analysis. The investigation overall reported the following: Carriers of CMV infection plus the relevant HLA type were discriminated by the cumulative frequency of public TCR beta family members in the study cohort and in an independent roughly 370-donor cohort. The ex vivo response was dominated by HLA-C-restricted CMV-specific TCR beta clonotypes, which also provided the single most frequent clonotype in two of eight donors.

This clonotype was seen only a few times. It has no known antigen specificity. Base qualities were left out, and no much larger clone turns up one base away. Taken from the germline V gene (reference sequence), the CDR1 and CDR2 loops are SEHNR and FQNEAQ. V and J are truncated by 5 bases and 0 bases respectively, leaving an intervening sequence of 17 bases. The CDR3 runs 17 residues from the cysteine to the phenylalanine. Only the CDR3 DNA stays, 51 bases, in frame from base 1. Explained via the paper, the treatment or condition label denotes: in vitro stimulation with specific CMV peptide epitopes to enrich CMV-specific T cells. Data came from an Illumina HiSeq 1500. Using fastp at Q25 and MiXCR, TCRdb reprocessed the public reads and kept productive beta chains. Rows merge per CDR3 protein into single entries with the most common DNA and genes. For this sample the table gives about 900,000 distinct CDR3 sequences, of which under 40% were detected only once. Clones ranked in the top ten supply roughly 13% of the sample.

Sequenced here: cultured CD8+ T cells from PBMCs, sampled from culture after CMV antigen stimulation. The TCR originated in a human donor in good health (CMV status not recorded). Some clones in this sample may be carry-over from other donors' samples. The V and J segments used are TRBV7-9 and TRBJ1-3; TRBD1 might be the D gene, on 5 matching bases. The CDR3 in this case is CASSPTGRGGSGNTIYF. The sequenced DNA is TGTGCCAGCAGCCCGACCGGCCGCGGGGGCTCTGGAAACACCATATATTTT.